A single sample is the source of the 26 T cell receptor beta chains below, sequenced in a study of cytomegalovirus exposure and HLA in healthy donors. Primers included in the PCR were 60 Vbeta and 13 Jbeta primers. Clones were read by immunoSEQ multiplex PCR, and TCRdb kept only the in-frame ones, dropping some. Of about 130,000 clones listed, roughly 79% are singletons. The sequencing input was PBMCs. These receptors originate from a woman aged 18-30 years in good health and CMV-seronegative.

The CDR3 nucleotides are TGTGCCAGCAGAAGACAGGGAACCTACGAGCAGTACTTC. It encodes CASRRQGTYEQYF. The chain uses TRBV27 and TRBJ2-7; TRBD1 aligns across 7 bases. The CDR3 is made up of 13 amino acids. Trimming cost V 6 bases and J 2 bases; bases outside gene matches: 4. Germline V gene data show CDR1 as MNHEY and CDR2 as SMNVEV (reference sequence).

The V and J genes are TRBV5-6 and TRBJ2-4; D uncertain. V lost 4 bases to trimming and J lost 3 bases, with 11 bases between them. Germline V lookup: CDR1 SGHDT, CDR2 YYEEEE. The CDR3 extends over 14 amino acids. The CDR3 is CASSLPAGKNIQYF. The CDR3 DNA reads TGTGCCAGCAGCCTCCCTGCCGGCAAAAACATTCAGTACTTC.

A few counts support this clone. The gene calls are TRBV6-5 and TRBJ1-2; D not resolved. Germline CDR1 reads MNHEY; CDR2 reads SVGAGI. Trimming pared 5 bases from V and 2 bases from J, leaving 6 bases between. This CDR3 comprises 12 residues. CDR3 bases: TGTGCCAGCAGTAACAACAACTATGGCTACACCTTC. Its protein product is CASSNNNYGYTF.

The chain joins TRBV7-9 to TRBJ2-1; TRBD2 aligns across 13 bases. The V segment lost 0 bases and the J segment 9 bases; nucleotides outside the gene matches: 5. Germline assignment: CDR1 SEHNR and CDR2 FQNEAQ (reference sequence). This CDR3 is built from 16 residues. CDR3 amino acids: CASSLAGTSGMSEQFF. DNA for the CDR3: TGTGCCAGCAGCTTAGCCGGGACTAGCGGGATGAGTGAGCAGTTCTTC.

The gene calls are TRBV9 and TRBJ1-2; 8 bases map to TRBD1. Germline loops: CDR1 SGDLS, CDR2 YYNGEE. Trimming at V came to 4 bases and at J to 3 bases, leaving 8 bases not matched to a gene. This CDR3 has 15 residues. CDR3 sequence reads: CASSTGQGGYYGYTF. Here the CDR3 DNA reads TGTGCCAGCAGCACCGGACAGGGCGGATACTATGGCTACACCTTC.

DNA for the CDR3: TGTGCCAGTAGTCCCGTGGCGGCGGGAACTAATGAAAAACTGTTTTTT. Its translation: CASSPVAAGTNEKLFF. V is TRBV19 and J is TRBJ1-4; no clear D. The CDR3 is made up of 16 amino acids. The V gene's germline CDR1 is LNHDA and CDR2 SQIVND (reference sequence). The V gene lost 5 bases and the J gene lost 1 base, with 14 bases spanning the gap.

This clone was counted a single time. Distinct nucleotide sequences in the sample also encode this CDR3. The chain has TRBV30 and TRBJ1-1; tentatively, D is TRBD1 (6 bases). This CDR3 is built from 13 residues. Germline assignment: CDR1 GTSNPN and CDR2 SVGIG (reference sequence). V lost 4 bases and J 5 bases, leaving 14 bases between the germline ends. CDR3 coding DNA: TGTGCCTGGATACTCATAGGGGGTACTGAAGCTTTCTTT. Encoded protein: CAWILIGGTEAFF. Supplemented by reference TRBV30 and TRBJ1-1, the full variable domain reads SQTIHQWPATLVQPVGSPLSLECTVEGTSNPNLYWYRQAAGRGLQLLFYSVGIGQISSEVPQNLSASRPQDRQFILSSKKLLLSDSGFYLCAWILIGGTEAFFGQGTRLTVV.

This clone has only a few counts. V gene TRBV6-1 combines with J gene TRBJ2-1, with a possible D match to TRBD1 (6 bases). V was trimmed by 1 base and J by 8 bases, leaving 18 bases between them. The CDR3 loop spans 16 amino acids. Germline CDR1 and CDR2: MNHNS and SASEGT. The CDR3 sequence is CASSEGTATFLDEQFF. The CDR3 bases are TGTGCCAGCAGTGAAGGGACAGCGACCTTTTTGGATGAGCAGTTCTTC.

The V and J genes are TRBV9 and TRBJ2-2; D uncertain. Germline loops: CDR1 SGDLS, CDR2 YYNGEE. The V end was cut by 0 bases, the J end by 11 bases, with 5 bases between. CDR3 length: 11 amino acids. CDR3 region: CASSVATELFF. CDR3 nucleotide sequence: TGTGCCAGCAGCGTAGCTACTGAGCTGTTTTTT.

The genes are TRBV2 and TRBJ2-7; TRBD1 aligns across 8 bases. The CDR3 is made up of 15 amino acids. The V and J ends lost 3 bases and 4 bases, in that order; junction bases with no gene match: 8. Germline V gene lookup returns CDR1 SNHLY and CDR2 FYNNEI. In nucleotides, the CDR3 is TGTGCCAGCAGTGAGGGGACAGGCGGGGTGTACGAGCAGTACTTC. This sequence encodes CASSEGTGGVYEQYF.

V and J are TRBV11-3 and TRBJ2-1; TRBD1 might be the D (6 bases). The V end lost 5 bases, the J end lost 12 bases, and 11 bases lay between the germline ends. This CDR3 region has 11 residues. Germline V CDR1 and CDR2: SGHNT, YENEEA. CDR3 nucleotide sequence: TGTGCCAGCAGCCAAGGGGGTACGCAGTTCTTC. Translation: CASSQGGTQFF.

J is TRBJ2-2 and V is TRBV7-9; 7 bases agree with TRBD2. This CDR3 spans 15 amino acids. Trimming took 2 bases from V and 2 from J; bases not matched to a gene: 2. CDR1 is SEHNR, CDR2 FQNEAQ, per germline (reference sequence). The CDR3 reads CASSLLAVNTGELFF. CDR3 DNA sequence: TGTGCCAGCAGCTTACTAGCGGTTAACACCGGGGAGCTGTTTTTT.

The chain joins TRBV6-1 to TRBJ2-3; D is unclear. Looked up from germline, CDR1 is MNHNS and CDR2 is SASEGT. This CDR3 has 12 residues. The V gene lost 9 bases and the J gene lost 3 bases, with 10 bases spanning the gap. CDR3 region: CASGGPTDTQYF. CDR3 bases: TGTGCCAGTGGTGGGCCTACAGATACGCAGTATTTT.

The chain employs TRBV19 and TRBJ1-4, with D possibly matching TRBD1 (6 bases). V was cut by 5 bases and J by 0 bases, with 13 bases left in between. CDR3 size: 16 residues. CDR1 is LNHDA, CDR2 SQIVND, per germline (reference sequence). CDR3 loop: CASSHGQSPTNEKLFF. The CDR3 DNA reads TGTGCCAGTAGTCATGGACAGAGCCCAACTAATGAAAAACTGTTTTTT. The variable domain in full, with the rest retrieved from reference TRBV19 and TRBJ1-4, is DGGITQSPKYLFRKEGQNVTLSCEQNLNHDAMYWYRQDPGQGLRLIYYSQIVNDFQKGDIAEGYSVSREKKESFPLTVTSAQKNPTAFYLCASSHGQSPTNEKLFFGSGTQLSVL.

V usage is TRBV4-2 and J usage is TRBJ2-4; 7 nucleotides agree with TRBD2. CDR1 and CDR2 (germline): LGHNA, YNFKEQ. There are 12 residues in the CDR3. The J segment lost 11 bases and the V segment lost 4 bases, leaving 5 bases of the junction unmatched. DNA of the CDR3: TGTGCCAGCAGCCCGGCTGGGGGGGTTCAGTACTTC. Amino acid sequence: CASSPAGGVQYF.

In this sample, this clone turned up once. The chain carries TRBV6-5 and TRBJ1-5; D is unclear. Germline V CDR1 and CDR2: MNHEY, SVGAGI. V was cut by 6 bases and J by 5 bases, with 14 bases left in between. The CDR3 spans 14 residues. CDR3 amino acids: CASSRGGDHQPQHF. The CDR3 DNA reads as TGTGCCAGCAGCCGCGGCGGGGATCATCAGCCCCAGCATTTT.

This clone has a handful of counts. This rearrangement joins TRBV2 to TRBJ1-1; D perhaps matches TRBD1 (6 bases). Trimming stripped 5 bases from V and 4 bases from J, with 11 bases between. Looked up from germline, CDR1 is SNHLY and CDR2 is FYNNEI. The CDR3 contains 13 residues. CDR3 nucleotide sequence: TGTGCCAGCAGTACACAGGGAAGCACTGAAGCTTTCTTT. This encodes CASSTQGSTEAFF.

This clone was seen more than once but under ten times. V is TRBV6-5 and J is TRBJ2-1; 10 bases line up with TRBD2. V lost 8 bases and J lost 7; bases outside the gene matches: 5. Germline V gene data show CDR1 as MNHEY and CDR2 as SVGAGI. The CDR3 spans 13 residues. This chain's CDR3 is CASRIAGGNEQFF. DNA of the CDR3: TGTGCCAGCCGAATAGCGGGAGGAAATGAGCAGTTCTTC.

CDR3 nucleotide sequence: TGTGCCAGCTCACCCATGGACAGGTCGGTCTTAAGTCAGCCCCAGCATTTT. This codes for CASSPMDRSVLSQPQHF. The chain joins TRBV18 to TRBJ1-5; TRBD1 matches at 7 bases. This CDR3 has 17 amino acids. CDR1 and CDR2 (germline): KGHSH, LQKENI. V dropped 3 bases and J dropped 6; count of bases not matched to a gene: 14.

This clone has only one observation. V usage is TRBV30 and J usage is TRBJ2-5; D gene ambiguous. V shed 4 bases and J shed 3 bases, with 9 bases lying between them. The CDR3 totals 12 residues. The V gene's germline CDR1 is GTSNPN and CDR2 SVGIG (reference sequence). CDR3 in DNA: TGTGCCTGGACTTTAGCAGAAGAGACCCAGTACTTC. Protein product: CAWTLAEETQYF.

This clone appeared a few times. The V and J genes are TRBV11-2 and TRBJ2-2; D uncertain. In germline, CDR1 is SGHAT, CDR2 FQNNGV. The CDR3 is 16 residues long. With 1 base removed from V and 1 base from J, the gap between germline ends came to 10 bases. DNA for the CDR3: TGTGCCAGCAGCTTAGGGGCAGGCGAGAACACCGGGGAGCTGTTTTTT. This encodes CASSLGAGENTGELFF.

This clone was detected a few times. The chain joins TRBV19 to TRBJ1-1, with 7 positions matching TRBD1. Looked up from germline, CDR1 is LNHDA and CDR2 is SQIVND (reference sequence). The V segment lost 5 bases and the J segment 4 bases; nucleotides outside the gene matches: 7. This CDR3 spans 14 amino acids. The CDR3 protein is CASSAYRGATEAFF. In DNA, the CDR3 is TGTGCCAGTAGTGCCTACAGGGGAGCCACTGAAGCTTTCTTT.

The rearrangement joins TRBV29-1 to TRBJ2-7; 7 positions agree with TRBD1. The CDR3 sequence is 13 residues long. Germline trimming cut 2 bases from V and 3 bases from J; bases unmatched to any gene: 4. Germline CDR1 SQVTM, CDR2 ANQGSEA. CDR3 sequence (DNA): TGCAGCGTTGAAACAGGGGTAGGCTACGAGCAGTACTTC. Amino acid sequence: CSVETGVGYEQYF.

The rearrangement links TRBV5-5 to TRBJ2-3; D is ambiguous. Germline-derived CDR1 and CDR2 are SGHKS and YYEKEE (reference sequence). CDR3 size: 14 residues. The germline V and J ends were trimmed by 4 bases and 0 bases, with 9 bases remaining between them. CDR3 region: CASSPLTSTDTQYF. The CDR3 nucleotides read TGTGCCAGCAGCCCCCTAACGAGCACAGATACGCAGTATTTT.

The V and J genes are TRBV19 and TRBJ1-5; D perhaps matches TRBD1 (6 bases). The V end was cut by 3 bases, the J end by 3 bases, with 12 bases between. The CDR3 is 15 residues long. Germline-derived CDR1 and CDR2 are LNHDA and SQIVND (reference sequence). The CDR3 DNA is TGTGCCAGTAGTATGGGGGCAGCCGACAATCAGCCCCAGCATTTT. Translated: CASSMGAADNQPQHF.

This clone qualifies as medium-sized. V is TRBV7-6 and J is TRBJ1-4, with 7 bases fitting TRBD1. Germline loops: CDR1 SGHVS, CDR2 FNYEAQ. V gave up 1 base and J gave up 5 bases; unmatched junction bases: 4. The CDR3 covers 15 residues. The CDR3 DNA is TGTGCCAGCAGCTTAGAACCAGGGGGGAATGAAAAACTGTTTTTT. Translated: CASSLEPGGNEKLFF. Supplemented by reference TRBV7-6 and TRBJ1-4, the full variable domain reads GAGVSQSPRYKVTKRGQDVALRCDPISGHVSLYWYRQALGQGPEFLTYFNYEAQQDKSGLPNDRFSAERPEGSISTLTIQRTEQRDSAMYRCASSLEPGGNEKLFFGSGTQLSVL.